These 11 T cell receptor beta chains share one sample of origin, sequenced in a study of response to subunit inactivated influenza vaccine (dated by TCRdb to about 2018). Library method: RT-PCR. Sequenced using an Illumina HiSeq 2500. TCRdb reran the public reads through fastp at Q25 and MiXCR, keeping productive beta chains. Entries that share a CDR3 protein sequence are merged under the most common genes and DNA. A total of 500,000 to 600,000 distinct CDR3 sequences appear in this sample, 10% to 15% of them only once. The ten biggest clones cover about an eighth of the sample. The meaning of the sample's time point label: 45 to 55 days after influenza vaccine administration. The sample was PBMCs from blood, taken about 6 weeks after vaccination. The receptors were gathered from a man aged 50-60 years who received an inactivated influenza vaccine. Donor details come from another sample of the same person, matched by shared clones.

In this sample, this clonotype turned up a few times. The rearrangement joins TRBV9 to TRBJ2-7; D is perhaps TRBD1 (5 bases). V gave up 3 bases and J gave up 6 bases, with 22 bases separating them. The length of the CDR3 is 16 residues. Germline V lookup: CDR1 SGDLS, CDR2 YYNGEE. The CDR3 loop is CASSAQGSPGFAEQYF. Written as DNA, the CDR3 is TGTGCCAGCAGCGCCCAGGGCAGCCCCGGTTTTGCCGAGCAGTACTTC.

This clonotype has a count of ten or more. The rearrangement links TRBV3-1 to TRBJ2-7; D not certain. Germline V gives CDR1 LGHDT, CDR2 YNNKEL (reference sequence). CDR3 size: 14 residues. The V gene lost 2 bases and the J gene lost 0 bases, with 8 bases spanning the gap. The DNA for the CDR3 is TGTGCCAGCAGCCAACAGTTGAGCTCCTACGAGCAGTACTTC. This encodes CASSQQLSSYEQYF.

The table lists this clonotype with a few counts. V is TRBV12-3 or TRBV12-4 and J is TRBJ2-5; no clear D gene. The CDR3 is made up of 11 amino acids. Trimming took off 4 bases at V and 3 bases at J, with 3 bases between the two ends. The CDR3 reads CASSWKETQYF. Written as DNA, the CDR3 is TGTGCCAGCAGTTGGAAAGAGACCCAGTACTTC.

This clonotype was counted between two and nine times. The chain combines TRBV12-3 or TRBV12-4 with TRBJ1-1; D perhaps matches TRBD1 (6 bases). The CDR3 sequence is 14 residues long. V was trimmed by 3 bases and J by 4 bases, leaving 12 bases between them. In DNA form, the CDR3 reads TGTGCCAGCAGTTTCGTTTTAGGGGGCACTGAAGCTTTCTTT. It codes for CASSFVLGGTEAFF.

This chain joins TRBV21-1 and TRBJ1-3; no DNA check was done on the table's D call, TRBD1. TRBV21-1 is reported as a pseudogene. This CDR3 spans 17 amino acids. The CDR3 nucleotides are TGTGCCAGCAGCAAAGAAATATACAGGGACTCTGGAAACACCATATATTTT. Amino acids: CASSKEIYRDSGNTIYF.

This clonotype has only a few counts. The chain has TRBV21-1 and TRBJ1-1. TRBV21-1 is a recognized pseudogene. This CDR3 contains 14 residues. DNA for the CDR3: TGTGCCAGCAGCAAAGAGGCGGTGAACACTGAAGCTTTCTTT. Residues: CASSKEAVNTEAFF.

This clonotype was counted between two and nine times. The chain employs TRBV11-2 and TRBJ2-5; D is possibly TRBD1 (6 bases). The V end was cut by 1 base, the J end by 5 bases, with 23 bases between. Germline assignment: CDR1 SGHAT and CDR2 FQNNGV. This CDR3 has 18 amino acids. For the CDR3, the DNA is TGTGCCAGCAGCTTAGGTGTGCTCTGGCAGGGGAGATCCGAGACCCAGTACTTC. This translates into CASSLGVLWQGRSETQYF. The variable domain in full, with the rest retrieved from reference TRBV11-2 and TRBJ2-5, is EAGVAQSPRYKIIEKRQSVAFWCNPISGHATLYWYQQILGQGPKLLIQFQNNGVVDDSQLPKDRFSAERLKGVDSTLKIQPAKLEDSAVYLCASSLGVLWQGRSETQYFGPGTRLLVL.

DNA for the CDR3: TGCGCCAGCAGCTTGGAGTTCACCGCCTACGAGCAGTACTTC. Translated: CASSLEFTAYEQYF. This chain joins TRBV5-1 and TRBJ2-7; D is unresolved. The CDR3 is made up of 14 amino acids. The germline V gene has CDR1 SGHRS and CDR2 YFSETQ. With 0 bases removed from V and 2 bases from J, the gap between germline ends came to 9 bases.

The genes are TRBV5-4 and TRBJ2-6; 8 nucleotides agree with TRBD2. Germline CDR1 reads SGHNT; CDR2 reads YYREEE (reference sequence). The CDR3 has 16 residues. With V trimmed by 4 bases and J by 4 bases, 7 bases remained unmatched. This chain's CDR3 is CASSPGGTTGANVLTF. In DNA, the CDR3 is TGTGCCAGCAGCCCGGGGGGGACCACGGGGGCCAACGTCCTGACTTTC.

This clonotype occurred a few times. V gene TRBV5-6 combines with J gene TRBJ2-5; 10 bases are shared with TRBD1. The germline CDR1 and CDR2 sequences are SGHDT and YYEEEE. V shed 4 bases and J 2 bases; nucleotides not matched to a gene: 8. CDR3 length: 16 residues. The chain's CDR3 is CASSGWDRGRQETQYF. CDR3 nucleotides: TGTGCCAGCAGCGGATGGGACAGGGGAAGACAAGAGACCCAGTACTTC. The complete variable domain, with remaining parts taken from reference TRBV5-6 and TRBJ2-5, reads DAGVTQSPTHLIKTRGQQVTLRCSPKSGHDTVSWYQQALGQGPQFIFQYYEEEERQRGNFPDRFSGHQFPNYSSELNVNALLLGDSALYLCASSGWDRGRQETQYFGPGTRLLVL.

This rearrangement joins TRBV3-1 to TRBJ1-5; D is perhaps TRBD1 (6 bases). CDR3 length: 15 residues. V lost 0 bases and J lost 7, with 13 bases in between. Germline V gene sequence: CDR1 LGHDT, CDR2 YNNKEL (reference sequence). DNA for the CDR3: TGTGCCAGCAGCCAAGATCGCAGGGGAGGCCAGCCCCAGCATTTT. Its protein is CASSQDRRGGQPQHF.